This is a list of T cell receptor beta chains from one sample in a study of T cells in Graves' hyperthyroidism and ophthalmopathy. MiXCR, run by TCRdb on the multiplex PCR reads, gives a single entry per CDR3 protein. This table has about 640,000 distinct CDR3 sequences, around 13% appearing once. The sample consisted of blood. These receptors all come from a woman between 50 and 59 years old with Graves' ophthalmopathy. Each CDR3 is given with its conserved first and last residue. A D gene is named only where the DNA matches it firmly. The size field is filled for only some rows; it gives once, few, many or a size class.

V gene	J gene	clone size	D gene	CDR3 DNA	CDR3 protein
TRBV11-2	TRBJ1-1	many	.	TGTGCCAGCGCTAGACCAGGGGTTGGGGGGGGCACTGAAGCTTTCTTT	CASARPGVGGGTEAFF
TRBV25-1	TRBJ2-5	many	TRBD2	TGTGCCAGCAGTGAGCCGAAACTAGCGGGGCGGAACGTACAAGAGACCCAGTACTTC	CASSEPKLAGRNVQETQYF
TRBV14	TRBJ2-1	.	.	TGTGCCAGCAGTTTTTATGGGAGTGAGCAGTTCTTC	CASSFYGSEQFF
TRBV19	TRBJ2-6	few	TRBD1	TGTGCCAGTAGCCGGGACAGCTTCTCTGGGGCCAACGTCCTGACTTTC	CASSRDSFSGANVLTF
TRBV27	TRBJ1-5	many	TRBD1	TGTGCCAGCAGTTCCCGGACAGGGACCCACAAAGTCAATCAGCCCCAGCATTTT	CASSSRTGTHKVNQPQHF
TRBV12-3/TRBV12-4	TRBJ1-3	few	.	TGTGCCAGCAGTTTAGGGACAACACTAAACACCATATATTTT	CASSLGTTLNTIYF
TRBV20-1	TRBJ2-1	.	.	TGCAGTGCTTATAGACAGGACTCCTACAATGAGCAGTTCTTC	CSAYRQDSYNEQFF
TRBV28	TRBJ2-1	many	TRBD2	TGTGCCAGCAGTTTCCTAGCGGGGGATGAGCAGTTCTTC	CASSFLAGDEQFF
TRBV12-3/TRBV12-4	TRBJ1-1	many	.	TGTGCCAGCAGTTTCAATATACAGTTGAACACTGAAGCTTTCTTT	CASSFNIQLNTEAFF
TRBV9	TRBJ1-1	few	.	TGTGCCAGCAGCGTAGACAGCCAGGGGTTTGAAGCTTTCTTT	CASSVDSQGFEAFF
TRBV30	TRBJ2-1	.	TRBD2	TGTGCCTGGAGCGTTCGGGTTAGCGGGAACCGCAATGAGCAGTTCTTC	CAWSVRVSGNRNEQFF
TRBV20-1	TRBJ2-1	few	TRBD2	TGCAGTGCTCCCCCGAGACTAGCTCGGAATGAGCAGTTCTTC	CSAPPRLARNEQFF